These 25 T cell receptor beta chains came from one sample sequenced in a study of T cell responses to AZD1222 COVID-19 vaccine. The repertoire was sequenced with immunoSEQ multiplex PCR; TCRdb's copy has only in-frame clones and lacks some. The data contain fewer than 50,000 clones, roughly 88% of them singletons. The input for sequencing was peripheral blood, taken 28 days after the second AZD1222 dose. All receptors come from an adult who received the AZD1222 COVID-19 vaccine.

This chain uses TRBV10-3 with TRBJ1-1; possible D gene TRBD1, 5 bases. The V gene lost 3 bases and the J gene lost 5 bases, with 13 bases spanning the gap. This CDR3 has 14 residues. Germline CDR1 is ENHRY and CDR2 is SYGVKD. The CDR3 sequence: CAISEIGEGTEAFF. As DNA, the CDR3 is TGTGCCATCAGTGAAATAGGGGAGGGGACTGAAGCTTTCTTT.

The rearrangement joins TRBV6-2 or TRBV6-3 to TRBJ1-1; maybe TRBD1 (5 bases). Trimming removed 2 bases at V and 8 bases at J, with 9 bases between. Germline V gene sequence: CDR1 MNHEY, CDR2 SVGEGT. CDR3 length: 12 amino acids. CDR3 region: CASSYGGSEAFF. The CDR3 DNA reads TGTGCCAGCAGTTACGGGGGTTCGGAAGCTTTCTTT.

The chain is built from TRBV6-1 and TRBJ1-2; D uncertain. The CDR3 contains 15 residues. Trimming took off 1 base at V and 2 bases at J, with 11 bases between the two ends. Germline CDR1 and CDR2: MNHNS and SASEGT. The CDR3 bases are TGTGCCAGCAGTGAAGGGACGGCCATCAACTATGGCTACACCTTC. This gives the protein CASSEGTAINYGYTF.

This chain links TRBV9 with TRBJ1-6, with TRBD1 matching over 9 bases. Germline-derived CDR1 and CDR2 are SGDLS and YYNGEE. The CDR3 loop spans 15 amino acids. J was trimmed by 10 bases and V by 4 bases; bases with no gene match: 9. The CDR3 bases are TGTGCCAGCAGCCCTACAGGGGGCGCCGTGTCACCCCTCCACTTT. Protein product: CASSPTGGAVSPLHF.

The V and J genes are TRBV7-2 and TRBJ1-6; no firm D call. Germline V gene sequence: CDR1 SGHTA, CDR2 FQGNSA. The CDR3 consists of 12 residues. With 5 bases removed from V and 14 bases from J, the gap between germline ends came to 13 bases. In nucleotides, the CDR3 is TGTGCCAGCAGCCCTCAGAGACAAGCCCTCCACTTT. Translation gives CASSPQRQALHF.

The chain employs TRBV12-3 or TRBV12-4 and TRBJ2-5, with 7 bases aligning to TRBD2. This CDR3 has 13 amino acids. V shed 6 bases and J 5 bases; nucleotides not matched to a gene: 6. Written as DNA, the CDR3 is TGTGCCAGCAGGGCGGGGGTCCAGGAGACCCAGTACTTC. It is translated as CASRAGVQETQYF.

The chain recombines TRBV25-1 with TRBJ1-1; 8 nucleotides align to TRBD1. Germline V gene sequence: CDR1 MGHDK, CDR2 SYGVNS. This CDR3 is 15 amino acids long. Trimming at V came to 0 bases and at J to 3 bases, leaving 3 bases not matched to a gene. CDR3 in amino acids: CASSEYRGRDTEAFF. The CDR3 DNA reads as TGTGCCAGCAGTGAATACAGGGGGCGGGACACTGAAGCTTTCTTT.

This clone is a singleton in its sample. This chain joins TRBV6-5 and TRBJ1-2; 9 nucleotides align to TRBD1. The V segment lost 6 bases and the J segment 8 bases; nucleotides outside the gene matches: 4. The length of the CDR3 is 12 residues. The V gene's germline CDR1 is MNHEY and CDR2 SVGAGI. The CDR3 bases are TGTGCCAGCAGCAGGGGACAGGGAGGCTACACCTTC. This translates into CASSRGQGGYTF.

DNA for the CDR3: TGTGCCAGCAGCTTACAGGGACCCAACACTGAAGCTTTCTTT. Translated: CASSLQGPNTEAFF. The chain is built from TRBV5-4 and TRBJ1-1; D perhaps matches TRBD1 (6 bases). Germline lookup yields CDR1 SGHNT and CDR2 YYREEE (reference sequence). The CDR3 is 14 residues long. V was pared by 2 bases and J by 2 bases, with 10 bases between.

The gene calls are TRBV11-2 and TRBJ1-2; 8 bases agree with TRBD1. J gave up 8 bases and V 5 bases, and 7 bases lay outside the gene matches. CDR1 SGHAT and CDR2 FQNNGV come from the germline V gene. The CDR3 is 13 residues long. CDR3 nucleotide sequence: TGTGCCAGCAGCCTGACAGGGGAGGAAGGCTACACCTTC. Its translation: CASSLTGEEGYTF.

The CDR3 nucleotides read TGTGCCATCAGTGAGGGTAGGGGCAATCAGCCCCAGCATTTT. Its protein product is CAISEGRGNQPQHF. The V call is TRBV10-3, the J call TRBJ1-5; D not resolved. This CDR3 spans 14 amino acids. V was clipped by 2 bases and J by 2 bases, with 7 bases between them. Germline V gives CDR1 ENHRY, CDR2 SYGVKD.

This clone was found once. The CDR3 region is CASSEWGGAGELFF. In DNA, the CDR3 is TGTGCCAGCAGTGAATGGGGGGGTGCCGGGGAGCTGTTTTTT. This chain links TRBV2 with TRBJ2-2; 7 positions agree with TRBD2. The germline gives CDR1 SNHLY, CDR2 FYNNEI. The J segment lost 6 bases and the V segment lost 2 bases, leaving 3 bases of the junction unmatched. This CDR3 comprises 14 residues.

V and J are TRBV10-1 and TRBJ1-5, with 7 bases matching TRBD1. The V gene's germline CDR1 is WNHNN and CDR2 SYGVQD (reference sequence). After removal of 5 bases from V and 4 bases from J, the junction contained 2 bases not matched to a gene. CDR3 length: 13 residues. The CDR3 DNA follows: TGCGCCAGCAGTCTACAGGGGAATCAGCCCCAGCATTTT. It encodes CASSLQGNQPQHF.

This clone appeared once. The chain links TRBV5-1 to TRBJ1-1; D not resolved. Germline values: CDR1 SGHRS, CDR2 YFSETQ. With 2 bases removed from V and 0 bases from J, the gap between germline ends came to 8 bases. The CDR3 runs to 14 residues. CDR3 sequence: CASSLVDVNTEAFF. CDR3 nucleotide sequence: TGCGCCAGCAGCTTAGTCGATGTGAACACTGAAGCTTTCTTT. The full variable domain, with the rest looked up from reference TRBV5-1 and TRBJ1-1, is KAGVTQTPRYLIKTRGQQVTLSCSPISGHRSVSWYQQTPGQGLQFLFEYFSETQRNKGNFPGRFSGRQFSNSRSEMNVSTLELGDSALYLCASSLVDVNTEAFFGQGTRLTVV.

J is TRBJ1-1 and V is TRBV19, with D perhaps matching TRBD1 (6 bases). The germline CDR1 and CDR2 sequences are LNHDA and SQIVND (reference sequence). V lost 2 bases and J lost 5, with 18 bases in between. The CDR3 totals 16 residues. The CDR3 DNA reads TGTGCCAGTAGTATATATCCCAGGGGAAAAGGGACTGAAGCTTTCTTT. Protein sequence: CASSIYPRGKGTEAFF.

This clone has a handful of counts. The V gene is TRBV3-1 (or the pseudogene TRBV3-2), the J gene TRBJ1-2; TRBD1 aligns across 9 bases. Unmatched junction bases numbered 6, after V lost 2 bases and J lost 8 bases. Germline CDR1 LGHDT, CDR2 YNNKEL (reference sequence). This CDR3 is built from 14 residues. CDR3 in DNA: TGTGCCAGCAGCCAACAAGGGACAGGGTCAGGCTACACCTTC. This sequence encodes CASSQQGTGSGYTF.

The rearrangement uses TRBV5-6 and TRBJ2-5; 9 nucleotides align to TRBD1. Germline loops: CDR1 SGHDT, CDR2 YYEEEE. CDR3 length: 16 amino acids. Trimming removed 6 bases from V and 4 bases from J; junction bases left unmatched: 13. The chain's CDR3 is CASTDLPGQGGETQYF. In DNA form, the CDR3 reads TGTGCCAGCACTGACTTACCGGGACAGGGAGGAGAGACCCAGTACTTC. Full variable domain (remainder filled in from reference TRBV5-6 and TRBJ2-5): DAGVTQSPTHLIKTRGQQVTLRCSPKSGHDTVSWYQQALGQGPQFIFQYYEEEERQRGNFPDRFSGHQFPNYSSELNVNALLLGDSALYLCASTDLPGQGGETQYFGPGTRLLVL.

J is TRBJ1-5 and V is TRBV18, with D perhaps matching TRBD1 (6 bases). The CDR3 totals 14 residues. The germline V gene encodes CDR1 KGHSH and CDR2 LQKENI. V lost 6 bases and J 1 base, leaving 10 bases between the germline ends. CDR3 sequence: CASSDTGSNQPQHF. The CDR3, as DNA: TGTGCCAGCTCGGATACAGGGAGCAATCAGCCCCAGCATTTT.

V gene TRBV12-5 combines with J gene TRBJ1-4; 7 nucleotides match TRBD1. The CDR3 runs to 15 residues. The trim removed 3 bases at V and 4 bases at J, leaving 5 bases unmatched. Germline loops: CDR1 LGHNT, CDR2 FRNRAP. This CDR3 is CASGLSGQINEKLFF. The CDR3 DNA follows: TGTGCTAGTGGTTTATCGGGACAGATTAATGAAAAACTGTTTTTT.

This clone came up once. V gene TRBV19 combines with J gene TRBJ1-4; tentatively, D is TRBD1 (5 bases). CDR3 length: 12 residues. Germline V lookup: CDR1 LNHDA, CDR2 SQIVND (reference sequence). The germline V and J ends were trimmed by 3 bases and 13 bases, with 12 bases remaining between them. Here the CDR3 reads CASSIPPRGLFF. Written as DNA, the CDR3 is TGTGCCAGTAGTATCCCCCCGAGGGGACTGTTTTTT. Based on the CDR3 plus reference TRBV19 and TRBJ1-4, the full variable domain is DGGITQSPKYLFRKEGQNVTLSCEQNLNHDAMYWYRQDPGQGLRLIYYSQIVNDFQKGDIAEGYSVSREKKESFPLTVTSAQKNPTAFYLCASSIPPRGLFFGSGTQLSVL.

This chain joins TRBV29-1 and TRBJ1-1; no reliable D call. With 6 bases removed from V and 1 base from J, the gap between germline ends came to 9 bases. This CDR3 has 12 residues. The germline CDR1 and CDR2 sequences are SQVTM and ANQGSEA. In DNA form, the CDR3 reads TGCAGCGTGTCCAGGAGGAACACTGAAGCTTTCTTT. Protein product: CSVSRRNTEAFF. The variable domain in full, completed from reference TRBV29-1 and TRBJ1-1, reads SAVISQKPSRDICQRGTSLTIQCQVDSQVTMMFWYRQQPGQSLTLIATANQGSEATYESGFVIDKFPISRPNLTFSTLTVSNMSPEDSSIYLCSVSRRNTEAFFGQGTRLTVV.

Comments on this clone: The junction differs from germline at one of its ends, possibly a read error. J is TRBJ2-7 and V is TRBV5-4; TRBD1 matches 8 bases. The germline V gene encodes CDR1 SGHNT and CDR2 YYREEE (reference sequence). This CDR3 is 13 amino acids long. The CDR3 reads CASRLDRAYEQYF. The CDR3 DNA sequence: TGTGCCAGCAGGTTGGACAGGGCCTACGAGCAGTACTTC. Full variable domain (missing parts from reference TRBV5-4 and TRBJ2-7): ETGVTQSPTHLIKTRGQQVTLRCSSQSGHNTVSWYQQALGQGPQFIFQYYREEENGRGNFPPRFSGLQFPNYSSELNVNALELDDSALYLCASRLDRAYEQYFGPGTRLTVT.

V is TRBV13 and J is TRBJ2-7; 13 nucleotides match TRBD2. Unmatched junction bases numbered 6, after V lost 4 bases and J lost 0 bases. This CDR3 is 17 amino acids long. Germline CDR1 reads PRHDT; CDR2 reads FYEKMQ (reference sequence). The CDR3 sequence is CASSSGTSGAISYEQYF. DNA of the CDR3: TGTGCCAGCAGCTCCGGGACTAGCGGGGCCATCTCCTACGAGCAGTACTTC.

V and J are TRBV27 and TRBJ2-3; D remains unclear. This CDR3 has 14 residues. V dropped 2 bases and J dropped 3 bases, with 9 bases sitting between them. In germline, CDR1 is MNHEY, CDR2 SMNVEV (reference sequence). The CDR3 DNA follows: TGTGCCAGCAGTTTAGAGAGAGCAACAGATACGCAGTATTTT. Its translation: CASSLERATDTQYF.

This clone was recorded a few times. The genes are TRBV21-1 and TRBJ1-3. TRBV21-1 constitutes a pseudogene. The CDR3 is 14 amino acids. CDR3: CATPGGPGGNTIYF. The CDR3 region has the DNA TGTGCCACCCCCGGGGGGCCGGGTGGAAACACCATATATTTT.